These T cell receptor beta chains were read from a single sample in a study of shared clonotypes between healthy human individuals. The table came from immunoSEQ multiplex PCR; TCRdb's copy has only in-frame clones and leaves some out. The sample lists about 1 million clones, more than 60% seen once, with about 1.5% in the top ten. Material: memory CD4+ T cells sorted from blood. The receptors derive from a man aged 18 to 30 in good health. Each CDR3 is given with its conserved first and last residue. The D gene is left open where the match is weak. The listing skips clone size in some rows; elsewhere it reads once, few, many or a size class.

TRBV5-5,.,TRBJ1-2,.,TGTGCCAGCAGCTTGCGGGGGGCGATGGATGGCTACACCTTC,CASSLRGAMDGYTF
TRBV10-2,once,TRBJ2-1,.,TGCGCCAGCAGTGAAACCGGGGGCAACAATGAGCAGTTCTTC,CASSETGGNNEQFF
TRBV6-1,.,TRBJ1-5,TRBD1,TGTGCCAGCAGAAGACAGGGAATCAATCAGCCCCAGCATTTT,CASRRQGINQPQHF
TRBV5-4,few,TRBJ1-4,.,TGTGCCAGCAGCCGGGGCCCCGCCAGAGGGGCAGCTAATGAAAAACTGTTTTTT,CASSRGPARGAANEKLFF
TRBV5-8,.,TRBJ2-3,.,TGTGCCAGCAGCTTGAAACTAGCCTCAGATACGCAGTATTTT,CASSLKLASDTQYF
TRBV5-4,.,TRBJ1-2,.,TGTGCCAGCAGCCCCGGGCTGCTGGGGAGCCGTGGTGGAGGCTACACCTTC,CASSPGLLGSRGGGYTF
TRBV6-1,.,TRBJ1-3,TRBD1,TGTGCCAGCAGTGAAAAGGGACAGGCCCTAACCATATATTTT,CASSEKGQALTIYF
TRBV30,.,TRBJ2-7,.,TGTGCCTGGAAATATTCGGGCCCCGGGGAGCAGTACTTC,CAWKYSGPGEQYF
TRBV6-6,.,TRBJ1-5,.,TGTGCCAGCAGTTACTTGGATCAGCCCCAGCATTTT,CASSYLDQPQHF
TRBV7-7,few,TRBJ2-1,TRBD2,TGTGCTAGCAGCCCCTGGACTAGTAATGAGCAGTTCTTC,CASSPWTSNEQFF
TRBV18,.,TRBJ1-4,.,TGTGCCAGCTCACCCACGGGACGCCCATACGAAAAACTGTTTTTT,CASSPTGRPYEKLFF
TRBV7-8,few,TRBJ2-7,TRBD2,TGTGCCAGCAACTCCAGGGCTAGCGGGTCCTACGAGCAGTACTTC,CASNSRASGSYEQYF
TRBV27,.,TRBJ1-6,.,TGTGCCAGCAGGATCCAGGGTTCACCCCTCCACTTT,CASRIQGSPLHF
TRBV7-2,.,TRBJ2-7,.,TGTGCCAGCAACGGACTATTTAAGACCTACGAGCAGTACTTC,CASNGLFKTYEQYF
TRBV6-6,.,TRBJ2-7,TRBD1,TGTGCCAGCAGCGAACCGGGACAGGGGGCCTACGAGCAGTACTTC,CASSEPGQGAYEQYF
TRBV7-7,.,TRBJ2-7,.,TGTGCTAGCAGCTCGTGGTCGGGCGACAGGTCCTACCTCTACGAGCAGTACTTC,CASSSWSGDRSYLYEQYF
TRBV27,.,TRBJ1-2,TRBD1,TGTGCCAGCAGTTTAACCCCGGACAGGGTAAGAGGCTACACCTTC,CASSLTPDRVRGYTF
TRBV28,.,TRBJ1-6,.,TGTGCCAGCAGTCCCTCCGCGACAGGATATTCACCCCTCCACTTT,CASSPSATGYSPLHF
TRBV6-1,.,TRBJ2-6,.,TGTGCCAGCAGTGAACGAGGGTCTGGGGCCAACGTCCTGACTTTC,CASSERGSGANVLTF
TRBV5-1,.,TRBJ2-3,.,TGCGCCAGCAGTGACAGACACACAGATACGCAGTATTTT,CASSDRHTDTQYF
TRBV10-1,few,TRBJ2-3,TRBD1,TGCGCCAGCAGTGAGCAGGGGGCCGGCACAGATACGCAGTATTTT,CASSEQGAGTDTQYF
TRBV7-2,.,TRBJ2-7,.,TGTGCCAGCAGCTTAGATTACTCCTCCTACGAGCAGTACTTC,CASSLDYSSYEQYF
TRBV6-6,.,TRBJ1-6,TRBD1,TGTGCCAGCAGTTACCTGGACAGGGACAATTCACCCCTCCACTTT,CASSYLDRDNSPLHF
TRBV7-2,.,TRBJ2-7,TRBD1,TGTGCCAGCAGCTTAGGGCCCCAAGCCGGGACAGCCCAACGGGGCGAGCAGTACTTC,CASSLGPQAGTAQRGEQYF
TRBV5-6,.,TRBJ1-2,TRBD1,TGTGCCAGCAGCCCACTGGGGACAGAACTCTCTTATGGCTACACCTTC,CASSPLGTELSYGYTF
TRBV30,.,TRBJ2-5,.,TGTGCCTGGAGGCCTTTTCAAACTGGGGTGCAGTACTTC,CAWRPFQTGVQYF
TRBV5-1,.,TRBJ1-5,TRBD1,TGCGCCAGCAGCGAGGGACAGTCGGTCGGTCAGCCCCAGCATTTT,CASSEGQSVGQPQHF
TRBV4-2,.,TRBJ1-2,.,TGTGCCAGCAGCCAAGTCGAGGCAGTATATGGCTACACCTTC,CASSQVEAVYGYTF
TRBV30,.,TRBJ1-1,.,TGTGCCTGGAGTACTGGGTCTTGGGGCACTGAAGCTTTCTTT,CAWSTGSWGTEAFF
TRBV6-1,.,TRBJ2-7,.,TGTGCCAGCAGTGAAAGGCAAACCCTTGACGAGCAGTACTTC,CASSERQTLDEQYF
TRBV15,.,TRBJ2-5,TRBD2,TGTGCCACCAGCAGAGGAACTAGCGGGGGGTTAGGGGAGACCCAGTACTTC,CATSRGTSGGLGETQYF
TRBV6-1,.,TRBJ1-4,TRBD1,TGTGCCAGCAGTCCTCGGACAGGCCTAAATGAAAAACTGTTTTTT,CASSPRTGLNEKLFF
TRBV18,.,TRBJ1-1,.,TGTGCCAGCTCACCAACTAGGGGACACGGGAACACTGAAGCTTTCTTT,CASSPTRGHGNTEAFF
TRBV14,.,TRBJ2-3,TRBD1,TGTGCCAGCAGCCAGACAGGGGATTGGACAGATACGCAGTATTTT,CASSQTGDWTDTQYF
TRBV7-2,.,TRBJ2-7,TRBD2,TGTGCCAGCAGCTTCGGCGGGGGGGGTCTGTACGAGCAGTACTTC,CASSFGGGGLYEQYF
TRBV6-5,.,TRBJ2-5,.,TGTGCCAGCAGTCGGGGACTGCTCCAAGAGACCCAGTACTTC,CASSRGLLQETQYF
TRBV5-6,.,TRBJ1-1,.,TGTGCCAGCAGCTTGGTTGAGAGGAGCACTGAAGCTTTCTTT,CASSLVERSTEAFF
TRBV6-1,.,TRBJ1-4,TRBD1,TGTGCCAGCATCGAGAGGACAGGGATTAATGAAAAACTGTTTTTT,CASIERTGINEKLFF
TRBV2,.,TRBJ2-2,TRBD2,TGTGCCAGCAGTTGGCTAGCGGGAGGTACCGGGGAGCTGTTTTTT,CASSWLAGGTGELFF
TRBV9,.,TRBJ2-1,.,TGTGCCAGCAGCGTAGGTGCAGCGCCCTACAATGAGCAGTTCTTC,CASSVGAAPYNEQFF
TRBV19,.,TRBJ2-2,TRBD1,TGTGCCAGTAAAAAAGGACAGGGGTACACCGGGGAGCTGTTTTTT,CASKKGQGYTGELFF
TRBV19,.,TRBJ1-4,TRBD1,TGTGCCAGTAGTATAGATCGGGCACAGGGGTATGAAAAACTGTTTTTT,CASSIDRAQGYEKLFF
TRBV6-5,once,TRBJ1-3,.,TGTGCCAGCAGTTACACGGGTCTGGCGTCTGGAAACACCATATATTTT,CASSYTGLASGNTIYF
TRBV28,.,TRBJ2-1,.,TGTGCCAGCAGCCCAATTTCCGGGACGGCCTCCTACAATGAGCAGTTCTTC,CASSPISGTASYNEQFF
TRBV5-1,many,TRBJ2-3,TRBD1,TGCGCCAGTACGACAGGGGGAGTGGGCACAGATACGCAGTATTTT,CASTTGGVGTDTQYF